This T cell receptor beta chain was observed in a study of PD-L1 blockade in urothelial cancer. About the research overall: Patients, treated from about 2014 onward, received atezolizumab 1,200 mg intravenously every 3 weeks.

This CDR3 has 15 amino acids. CDR1 is KGHSH, CDR2 LQKENI, per germline. The J segment lost 9 bases and the V segment lost 2 bases, leaving 6 bases of the junction unmatched. Using immunoSEQ multiplex PCR, the repertoire was profiled, and TCRdb retains in-frame clones only, with some absent. The sample gives tens of thousands of clones, 70% to 85% of which show up once; less than 2% is in the top ten. Time point denoted: peripheral blood 6 weeks after treatment start. This specimen consisted of PBMCs, obtained around atezolizumab (anti-PD-L1) treatment. This clonotype was obtained from a man in his forties or fifties with urothelial cancer. This chain links TRBV18 with TRBJ1-5; TRBD1 matches 11 bases. The CDR3 loop reads CASSPSGQGGRPQHF. CDR3 sequence (DNA): TGTGCCAGCTCACCATCGGGACAGGGGGGGAGGCCCCAGCATTTT.